Listed here are 28 T cell receptor beta chains from one sample, sequenced in a study of blood T cell repertoires in COVID-19. Sequencing was performed with immunoSEQ multiplex PCR; in TCRdb, only in-frame clones are kept and a portion is missing. The repertoire consists of about 400,000 clones, with approximately 89% occurring once and the leading ten covering 1.7%. The material sequenced was PBMCs or T cells enriched from blood (not recorded which). These receptors were taken from a woman in her twenties or thirties who had recovered from COVID-19.

The genes are TRBV15 and TRBJ1-5; perhaps TRBD1 as D (6 bases). This CDR3 contains 15 residues. From germline, CDR1 is LNHNV and CDR2 YYDKDF (reference sequence). The V end was cut by 4 bases, the J end by 5 bases, with 15 bases between. The CDR3 DNA reads as TGTGCCACCAGCACCGGACAGTTAGAGTATCAGCCCCAGCATTTT. It yields the protein CATSTGQLEYQPQHF. Together with reference TRBV15 and TRBJ1-5, the CDR3 gives the full variable domain: DAMVIQNPRYQVTQFGKPVTLSCSQTLNHNVMYWYQQKSSQAPKLLFHYYDKDFNNEADTPDNFQSRRPNTSFCFLDIRSPGLGDTAMYLCATSTGQLEYQPQHFGDGTRLSIL.

V is TRBV28 and J is TRBJ2-1; 10 bases are shared with TRBD1. This CDR3 is built from 15 residues. The V segment lost 2 bases and the J segment 9 bases; nucleotides outside the gene matches: 7. Germline V CDR1 and CDR2: MDHEN, SYDVKM. The CDR3 coding sequence is TGTGCCAGCAGTTTACTGACAGGGGGCGATCGTGAGCAGTTCTTC. This sequence encodes CASSLLTGGDREQFF.

This sequence joins TRBV6-5 and TRBJ2-2; 7 nucleotides agree with TRBD1. Germline V gene data show CDR1 as MNHEY and CDR2 as SVGAGI. Losses at the gene ends were 0 bases for V and 4 bases for J; bases not matched to a gene: 5. CDR3 size: 16 residues. CDR3 amino acids: CASSYSRGQSTGELFF. The CDR3 DNA reads as TGTGCCAGCAGTTACTCTAGGGGACAGAGCACCGGGGAGCTGTTTTTT.

CDR3 protein: CASRNRGPFTGELFF. In DNA form, the CDR3 reads TGCGCCAGCAGAAACAGGGGGCCGTTCACCGGGGAGCTGTTTTTT. The chain has TRBV10-2 and TRBJ2-2; 9 nucleotides match TRBD1. V lost 6 bases, J lost 4 bases, and 6 bases stayed unmatched. The CDR3 consists of 15 residues. The germline V gene encodes CDR1 WSHSY and CDR2 SAAADI.

The J gene is TRBJ1-2, the V gene TRBV18, with 9 bases matching TRBD1. This CDR3 region has 14 residues. The trim removed 3 bases at V and 7 bases at J, leaving 6 bases unmatched. Germline CDR1 reads KGHSH; CDR2 reads LQKENI. The CDR3: CASSPGQGRGGYTF. As DNA, the CDR3 is TGTGCCAGCTCACCGGGACAGGGCCGGGGTGGCTACACCTTC.

V gene TRBV9 combines with J gene TRBJ1-1; 9 nucleotides agree with TRBD1. J was trimmed by 6 bases and V by 3 bases; bases with no gene match: 6. Germline values: CDR1 SGDLS, CDR2 YYNGEE. The CDR3 contains 14 residues. CDR3 residues: CASSAVTGGAEAFF. CDR3 DNA: TGTGCCAGCAGCGCCGTGACAGGGGGGGCTGAAGCTTTCTTT. The full variable domain, its missing parts supplied by reference TRBV9 and TRBJ1-1, is DSGVTQTPKHLITATGQRVTLRCSPRSGDLSVYWYQQSLDQGLQFLIQYYNGEERAKGNILERFSAQQFPDLHSELNLSSLELGDSALYFCASSAVTGGAEAFFGQGTRLTVV.

The rearrangement uses TRBV7-8 and TRBJ1-5; the D is unclear. Trimming stripped 1 base from V and 1 base from J, with 14 bases between. CDR3 length equals 17 residues. Germline CDR1 and CDR2: SGHVS and FQNEAQ. CDR3 sequence: CASSLDFGIPSNQPQHF. The CDR3 DNA follows: TGTGCCAGCAGCTTAGATTTCGGGATCCCAAGCAATCAGCCCCAGCATTTT.

The gene calls are TRBV7-8 and TRBJ2-6; D gene unclear. The CDR3 loop spans 18 amino acids. Trimming left V 1 base short and J 2 bases short, with 15 bases between. Germline CDR1 reads SGHVS; CDR2 reads FQNEAQ. The CDR3, as DNA: TGTGCCAGCAGCTTAGGTTGGTTCCAGGCAGCTGGGGCCAACGTCCTGACTTTC. Encoded protein: CASSLGWFQAAGANVLTF.

The chain is built from TRBV7-9 and TRBJ1-2; 7 bases align to TRBD1. The CDR3 consists of 15 residues. Germline-derived CDR1 and CDR2 are SEHNR and FQNEAQ (reference sequence). V lost 0 bases to trimming and J lost 2 bases; unmatched junction nucleotides: 3. The CDR3 protein is CASSLARQGNYGYTF. For the CDR3, the DNA is TGTGCCAGCAGCTTAGCCCGACAGGGCAACTATGGCTACACCTTC.

This sequence joins TRBV4-1 and TRBJ2-7, with D unresolved. This CDR3 spans 15 amino acids. The germline V gene encodes CDR1 MGHRA and CDR2 YSYEKL. Trimming took 0 bases from V and 3 from J, leaving 12 bases between them. CDR3 protein: CASSQEGQVLYEQYF. The CDR3, as DNA: TGCGCCAGCAGCCAAGAAGGTCAGGTACTCTACGAGCAGTACTTC.

The chain has TRBV6-5 and TRBJ1-1; 7 bases are a match to TRBD1. CDR1 MNHEY and CDR2 SVGAGI come from the germline V gene. The J segment lost 1 base and the V segment lost 7 bases, leaving 6 bases of the junction unmatched. CDR3 length equals 14 residues. The CDR3 region is CASMQGVENTEAFF. CDR3 DNA: TGTGCCAGCATGCAGGGGGTGGAGAACACTGAAGCTTTCTTT.

The V gene is TRBV5-1, the J gene TRBJ1-6; TRBD1 matches at 7 bases. The CDR3 spans 15 residues. The V and J ends lost 4 bases and 10 bases, in that order; junction bases with no gene match: 11. CDR1 is SGHRS, CDR2 YFSETQ, per germline. CDR3 protein: CASSVDGAGGSPLHF. The CDR3, as DNA: TGCGCCAGCAGCGTCGATGGGGCAGGGGGATCACCCCTCCACTTT.

V usage is TRBV19 and J usage is TRBJ1-1; D gene uncertain. The CDR3 is 14 amino acids. The germline CDR1 and CDR2 sequences are LNHDA and SQIVND (reference sequence). V was shortened by 4 bases and J by 4 bases, with 13 bases between the two germline ends. CDR3 nucleotides: TGTGCCAGTAGTAGGGCAGGAGCGGCCACTGAAGCTTTCTTT. It translates to CASSRAGAATEAFF. The full variable domain, completed using reference TRBV19 and TRBJ1-1, is DGGITQSPKYLFRKEGQNVTLSCEQNLNHDAMYWYRQDPGQGLRLIYYSQIVNDFQKGDIAEGYSVSREKKESFPLTVTSAQKNPTAFYLCASSRAGAATEAFFGQGTRLTVV.

This chain uses TRBV7-3 with TRBJ2-3, with 7 bases that match TRBD2. Germline V gene sequence: CDR1 SGHTA, CDR2 FQGTGA. This CDR3 is built from 15 residues. With 5 bases clipped from V and 6 bases from J, the junction kept 11 bases outside the gene matches. DNA for the CDR3: TGTGCCAGCAGCACGCGCGGGGGTTCCTCTGATACGCAGTATTTT. Translating it yields CASSTRGGSSDTQYF.

The chain employs TRBV30 and TRBJ2-7; TRBD1 matches at 10 bases. The CDR3 consists of 12 residues. Germline lookup yields CDR1 GTSNPN and CDR2 SVGIG (reference sequence). V lost 5 bases and J lost 4; bases outside the gene matches: 2. In nucleotides, the CDR3 is TGTGCCTGGGACAGGGGGCTTTACGAGCAGTACTTC. This codes for CAWDRGLYEQYF.

As regards this clone: Other DNA sequences of this sample code for an identical CDR3. The V call is TRBV24-1, the J call TRBJ2-7, with D hard to call. Trimming removed 4 bases from V and 1 base from J, with 4 bases in between. The CDR3 runs 12 residues. Germline values: CDR1 KGHDR, CDR2 SFDVKD. The CDR3 is CATSDTSYEQYF. The CDR3 nucleotides are TGTGCCACCAGTGACACATCCTACGAGCAGTACTTC.

The chain couples TRBV25-1 to TRBJ1-1, with a tentative D call TRBD1 (6 bases). With 4 bases removed from V and 6 bases from J, the gap between germline ends came to 15 bases. The CDR3 is 14 amino acids. Germline V gene sequence: CDR1 MGHDK, CDR2 SYGVNS. CDR3 residues: CASSGAGVFAEAFF. CDR3 in DNA: TGTGCCAGCAGTGGGGCAGGGGTATTCGCTGAAGCTTTCTTT.

J is TRBJ2-7 and V is TRBV4-1; D gene uncertain. This CDR3 contains 13 residues. Trimming left V 2 bases short and J 5 bases short, with 10 bases between. The germline CDR1 and CDR2 sequences are MGHRA and YSYEKL. The CDR3 is CASSQIHRDEQYF. CDR3 nucleotides: TGCGCCAGCAGCCAAATTCATCGAGACGAGCAGTACTTC.

The V gene is TRBV7-2, the J gene TRBJ1-5; 7 bases line up with TRBD1. The CDR3 covers 14 residues. Germline V gene data show CDR1 as SGHTA and CDR2 as FQGNSA. The V gene end was trimmed by 2 bases and the J gene end by 6 bases; junction bases not matched to a gene: 4. Written as DNA, the CDR3 is TGTGCCAGCAGCTTACGACAGGGAGGTCAGCCCCAGCATTTT. Its protein is CASSLRQGGQPQHF.

This chain's CDR3 is CATSSLGTGGSGYTF. Here the CDR3 DNA reads TGTGCCACCAGCAGCTTAGGGACAGGGGGTAGTGGCTACACCTTC. The chain has TRBV15 and TRBJ1-2, with TRBD1 identical over 11 bases. The CDR3 has 15 residues. The junction had 7 bases not matched to a gene; V was cut back by 3 bases and J by 7 bases. CDR1 is LNHNV and CDR2 is YYDKDF in the germline V gene (reference sequence).

V usage is TRBV6-5 and J usage is TRBJ1-2; 8 nucleotides align to TRBD1. CDR1 MNHEY and CDR2 SVGAGI come from the germline V gene. After removal of 5 bases from V and 7 bases from J, the junction contained 3 bases not matched to a gene. The length of the CDR3 is 12 residues. CDR3 loop: CASSRTGIGYTF. The CDR3, as DNA: TGTGCCAGCAGTCGGACAGGGATTGGCTACACCTTC.

The chain has TRBV29-1 and TRBJ2-2, with D maybe TRBD1 (5 bases). CDR1 is SQVTM, CDR2 ANQGSEA, per germline. V was shortened by 2 bases and J by 0 bases, with 7 bases between the two germline ends. There are 14 residues in the CDR3. The CDR3 region has the DNA TGCAGCGTTGAAAAGGACACGAACACCGGGGAGCTGTTTTTT. Translated, it gives CSVEKDTNTGELFF.

CDR3 sequence: CATRRAGGYEQYF. The CDR3 region has the DNA TGTGCCACCAGAAGAGCGGGAGGGTACGAGCAGTACTTC. The V gene is TRBV24-1, the J gene TRBJ2-7; 10 nucleotides align to TRBD2. Germline V gene lookup returns CDR1 KGHDR and CDR2 SFDVKD. The CDR3 covers 13 residues. V was pared by 7 bases and J by 4 bases, with 3 bases of the junction left unmatched.

CDR3 region: CALQQGYITEAFF. Here the CDR3 DNA reads TGTGCCTTACAGCAGGGGTATATCACTGAAGCTTTCTTT. The V call is TRBV30, the J call TRBJ1-1, with D possibly TRBD1 on 6 matching bases. The CDR3 sequence is 13 residues long. Trimming took off 7 bases at V and 4 bases at J, with 16 bases between the two ends. Germline V gene data show CDR1 as GTSNPN and CDR2 as SVGIG (reference sequence). The full variable domain, in which reference TRBV30 and TRBJ1-1 provide the parts outside the CDR3, is SQTIHQWPATLVQPVGSPLSLECTVEGTSNPNLYWYRQAAGRGLQLLFYSVGIGQISSEVPQNLSASRPQDRQFILSSKKLLLSDSGFYLCALQQGYITEAFFGQGTRLTVV.

This chain connects TRBV18 to TRBJ2-2; perhaps TRBD2 as D (5 bases). Trimming removed 2 bases from V and 4 bases from J, with 14 bases in between. There are 16 residues in the CDR3. Per germline, CDR1 KGHSH and CDR2 LQKENI. Written as DNA, the CDR3 is TGTGCCAGCTCACCAGTCTCACGGACTTTCACCGGGGAGCTGTTTTTT. Its translation: CASSPVSRTFTGELFF.

This clone appeared once. V is TRBV4-1 and J is TRBJ2-3; 9 positions agree with TRBD2. Looked up from germline, CDR1 is MGHRA and CDR2 is YSYEKL. V shed 1 base, J shed 4 bases, and the junction held 9 bases outside the gene matches. The CDR3 length is 17 residues. This CDR3 is CASSQGAAGGLADTQYF. CDR3 nucleotide sequence: TGCGCCAGCAGCCAAGGGGCAGCGGGAGGTTTGGCAGATACGCAGTATTTT.

This clone appeared a few times. This chain uses TRBV7-2 with TRBJ2-7, with a weak D call TRBD1 (6 bases). V lost 6 bases to trimming and J lost 2 bases, with 14 bases between them. Germline-derived CDR1 and CDR2 are SGHTA and FQGNSA. The CDR3 sequence is 14 residues long. CDR3: CASRRDRFPYEQYF. In DNA form, the CDR3 reads TGTGCCAGCAGGCGAGACAGGTTCCCCTACGAGCAGTACTTC.

This chain connects TRBV5-1 to TRBJ2-7; 11 nucleotides align to TRBD1. J gave up 2 bases and V 0 bases, and 1 base lay outside the gene matches. CDR3 size: 15 residues. The germline gives CDR1 SGHRS, CDR2 YFSETQ. This chain's CDR3 is CASSLVGQGAYEQYF. The CDR3 DNA reads TGCGCCAGCAGCTTGGTGGGACAGGGGGCCTACGAGCAGTACTTC.